Below are 20 T cell receptor beta chains sequenced from a single sample in a study of blood T cells in healthy people across ages. A second PCR of 7 to 11 cycles used a sample-barcoded 5' primer and a J-beta primer mix. One entry per CDR3 protein results from TCRdb running MiXCR on the 5' RACE reads. The repertoire holds over 1,200,000 distinct CDR3 sequences, with 59% as singletons. Sequenced: blood. These receptors all stem from a young man in good health.

The V and J genes are TRBV4-2 and TRBJ2-3; 8 positions match TRBD2. The CDR3 spans 17 residues. CDR1 and CDR2 (germline): LGHNA, YNFKEQ. Unmatched junction bases numbered 12, after V lost 2 bases and J lost 5 bases. CDR3: CASSQLLGTREQDTQYF. The CDR3 DNA reads as TGTGCCAGCAGCCAACTTCTAGGGACTAGGGAACAAGATACGCAGTATTTT.

The genes are TRBV4-1 and TRBJ1-5, with 8 bases identical to TRBD1. Per germline, CDR1 MGHRA and CDR2 YSYEKL. V was pared by 4 bases and J by 6 bases, with 8 bases of the junction left unmatched. The CDR3 contains 15 residues. The chain's CDR3 is CASSLQQGGVQPQHF. The CDR3 DNA reads as TGCGCCAGCAGCCTCCAACAGGGGGGGGTTCAGCCCCAGCATTTT.

V is TRBV27 and J is TRBJ2-1, with D perhaps TRBD1 or TRBD2 (5 bases each). Trimming cost V 5 bases and J 7 bases, with 12 bases left between them. Germline V gene lookup returns CDR1 MNHEY and CDR2 SMNVEV (reference sequence). The CDR3 consists of 13 residues. The CDR3 is CASSGDPGNEQFF. CDR3 nucleotides: TGTGCCAGCAGTGGGGACCCTGGAAATGAGCAGTTCTTC.

V and J are TRBV27 and TRBJ2-7; weak D call: TRBD1 (5 bases). Trimming cost V 8 bases and J 0 bases, with 17 bases left between them. The CDR3 sequence is 15 residues long. CDR1 is MNHEY and CDR2 is SMNVEV in the germline V gene (reference sequence). The CDR3 sequence: CASLRQGSSSYEQYF. Written as DNA, the CDR3 is TGTGCCAGCCTCCGGCAGGGATCGAGCTCCTACGAGCAGTACTTC.

This clonotype was picked up a small number of times. This chain connects TRBV29-1 to TRBJ2-1; D might be TRBD2 (6 bases). The ends were cut back, 6 bases at V and 2 bases at J, with 11 bases in the middle. Germline V lookup: CDR1 SQVTM, CDR2 ANQGSEA. This CDR3 region has 13 residues. DNA of the CDR3: TGCAGCGTGATCGGGGGAACCTACAATGAGCAGTTCTTC. Amino acid sequence: CSVIGGTYNEQFF.

The chain uses TRBV20-1 and TRBJ2-7, with TRBD1 matching over 12 bases. The length of the CDR3 is 15 residues. The V gene's germline CDR1 is DFQATT and CDR2 SNEGSKA (reference sequence). With V trimmed by 4 bases and J by 3 bases, 7 bases remained unmatched. The CDR3 region has the DNA TGCAGTGCTACTGGGACAGGGGGCGAATACTACGAGCAGTACTTC. Amino acids: CSATGTGGEYYEQYF.

The V call is TRBV27, the J call TRBJ1-6; 9 bases map to TRBD1. Germline V CDR1 and CDR2: MNHEY, SMNVEV (reference sequence). V was pared by 0 bases and J by 10 bases, with 7 bases of the junction left unmatched. The CDR3 sequence is 16 residues long. Written as DNA, the CDR3 is TGTGCCAGCAGTTTATCAACAGGGGGCGGGGAATCACCCCTCCACTTT. Residues: CASSLSTGGGESPLHF.

V is TRBV6-5 and J is TRBJ2-1, with D possibly called TRBD1 or TRBD2 (5 bases each). V lost 5 bases and J lost 9, with 14 bases in between. Germline loops: CDR1 MNHEY, CDR2 SVGAGI. The CDR3 has 13 amino acids. The CDR3 region is CASSQGPNGEQFF. Written as DNA, the CDR3 is TGTGCCAGCAGTCAGGGACCTAACGGTGAGCAGTTCTTC.

The table lists this clonotype with a few counts. CDR3 residues: CAISESLWKGNQPQHF. As DNA, the CDR3 is TGTGCCATCAGTGAGTCGTTGTGGAAAGGGAATCAGCCCCAGCATTTT. The rearrangement links TRBV10-3 to TRBJ1-5; D uncertain. The CDR3 is made up of 16 amino acids. Germline V CDR1 and CDR2: ENHRY, SYGVKD. V lost 0 bases, J lost 4 bases, and 13 bases lay in between.

This sequence joins TRBV20-1 and TRBJ2-5; D uncertain. V was trimmed by 1 base and J by 4 bases, leaving 7 bases between them. Germline V lookup: CDR1 DFQATT, CDR2 SNEGSKA (reference sequence). This CDR3 is built from 12 residues. The CDR3 spells CSARARAETQYF. The CDR3, as DNA: TGCAGTGCTAGAGCCCGCGCAGAGACCCAGTACTTC.

The rearrangement joins TRBV27 to TRBJ2-1, with a possible D match to TRBD1 (6 bases). CDR3 length equals 16 residues. From germline, CDR1 is MNHEY and CDR2 SMNVEV (reference sequence). The germline V and J ends were trimmed by 3 bases and 9 bases, with 21 bases remaining between them. CDR3 loop: CASSLWGQSSRGEQFF. The DNA of the CDR3 is TGTGCCAGCAGTTTGTGGGGACAATCCTCCAGGGGTGAGCAGTTCTTC.

The chain combines TRBV7-8 with TRBJ1-4; D perhaps matches TRBD1 (5 bases). The germline V and J ends were trimmed by 11 bases and 6 bases, with 13 bases remaining between them. The CDR3 loop spans 12 amino acids. Germline lookup yields CDR1 SGHVS and CDR2 FQNEAQ. The CDR3 protein is CAAGTPYEKLFF. The CDR3 nucleotides read TGTGCCGCGGGGACCCCCTATGAAAAACTGTTTTTT.

The chain employs TRBV5-1 and TRBJ2-5; D may be TRBD1 (6 bases). V lost 2 bases, J lost 2 bases, and 10 bases lay in between. The length of the CDR3 is 14 residues. Per the germline V gene, CDR1 is SGHRS and CDR2 is YFSETQ. The CDR3 loop is CASSFQGTQETQYF. The CDR3 DNA sequence: TGCGCCAGCAGCTTCCAGGGGACGCAAGAGACCCAGTACTTC.

The sample holds a few counts of this clonotype. The genes are TRBV5-5 and TRBJ2-1; 8 bases align to TRBD1. The germline V gene encodes CDR1 SGHKS and CDR2 YYEKEE (reference sequence). Trimming cost V 0 bases and J 12 bases; bases outside gene matches: 5. The CDR3 totals 13 residues. The CDR3 protein is CASSLGTGSRQFF. CDR3 coding DNA: TGTGCCAGCAGCTTGGGGACAGGGTCTCGGCAGTTCTTC.

This chain uses TRBV5-1 with TRBJ2-1, with 9 bases identical to TRBD1. J was trimmed by 4 bases and V by 1 base; bases with no gene match: 6. The CDR3 extends over 16 amino acids. The germline V gene has CDR1 SGHRS and CDR2 YFSETQ. The CDR3 DNA is TGCGCCAGCAGCTTGACCGGGACAGGGAGTTACAATGAGCAGTTCTTC. Protein sequence: CASSLTGTGSYNEQFF.

V and J are TRBV3-1 and TRBJ2-7; D might be TRBD2 (7 bases). The CDR3 totals 16 residues. With 2 bases removed from V and 2 bases from J, the gap between germline ends came to 16 bases. Germline CDR1 and CDR2: LGHDT and YNNKEL (reference sequence). CDR3 residues: CASSQLRGGGPYEQYF. In DNA form, the CDR3 reads TGTGCCAGCAGCCAACTAAGGGGGGGAGGGCCCTACGAGCAGTACTTC.

This clonotype was observed a handful of times. The chain combines TRBV4-1 with TRBJ2-3, with D possibly TRBD2 on 7 matching bases. Trimming pared 4 bases from V and 6 bases from J, leaving 14 bases between. Germline CDR1 and CDR2: MGHRA and YSYEKL. The CDR3 is 14 residues long. The CDR3 nucleotides are TGCGCCAGCAGCCTAGAGGGGGGGATGGATACGCAGTATTTT. This sequence encodes CASSLEGGMDTQYF.

The gene calls are TRBV7-9 and TRBJ2-7; D unclear. Germline V CDR1 and CDR2: SEHNR, FQNEAQ (reference sequence). Trimming left V 4 bases short and J 5 bases short, with 9 bases between. The CDR3 is 12 amino acids. CDR3 DNA sequence: TGTGCCAGCAGCTCCAGCGCGGACGAGCAGTACTTC. Protein: CASSSSADEQYF.

The chain carries TRBV12-3 or TRBV12-4 and TRBJ2-1; the match to TRBD2 covers 8 bases. The CDR3 sequence is 19 residues long. The junction had 20 bases not matched to a gene; V was cut back by 6 bases and J by 4 bases. The CDR3 sequence: CASSPLIDSGTRIYNEQFF. The CDR3 coding sequence is TGTGCCAGCAGCCCCTTGATAGATTCCGGGACTAGAATTTACAATGAGCAGTTCTTC.

In its sample, this clonotype was seen a few times. The chain is built from TRBV10-3 and TRBJ1-4; TRBD1 matches at 10 bases. This CDR3 has 18 amino acids. The V and J ends lost 3 bases and 8 bases, in that order; junction bases with no gene match: 15. CDR1 ENHRY and CDR2 SYGVKD come from the germline V gene. As DNA, the CDR3 is TGTGCCATCAGTGACGTGGGACAGGGGCCTGGAGGGAGCGAAAAACTGTTTTTT. This translates into CAISDVGQGPGGSEKLFF.